This is a list of T cell receptor beta chains from one sample in a study of CD8 T cells in Susac syndrome. A single record per CDR3 protein comes from TCRdb applying MiXCR to the immunoSEQ multiplex PCR reads. The sample has around 150,000 distinct CDR3 sequences, about 93% seen once. Sequencing input: CD4+ T cells from PBMCs. These receptors were obtained from a human donor in good health. Both conserved end residues are part of each CDR3. A D gene is named only where the DNA matches it firmly. A row's size may be missing; if present it is once, few, many or a size class.

v_call: TRBV21-1; clone_size: -; d_call: -; j_call: TRBJ2-1; cdr3_nt: TGTGCCAGCTTACAGGGCCCCCCACACAATGAGCAGTTCTTC; cdr3_aa: CASLQGPPHNEQFF
v_call: TRBV9; clone_size: -; d_call: TRBD2; j_call: TRBJ2-1; cdr3_nt: TGTGCCAGCAGCGTATCTCCGGGACTAGCGGGGGGTGAGCAGTTCTTC; cdr3_aa: CASSVSPGLAGGEQFF
v_call: TRBV20-1; clone_size: -; d_call: TRBD2; j_call: TRBJ2-4; cdr3_nt: TGCAGTGCTAGAGAGGTAGCGGGGAACATTCAGTACTTC; cdr3_aa: CSAREVAGNIQYF
v_call: TRBV5-1; clone_size: -; d_call: -; j_call: TRBJ2-6; cdr3_nt: TGCGCCAGCAGCTTGGAGTACCTAGCGACAGCCAACGTCCTGACTTTC; cdr3_aa: CASSLEYLATANVLTF
v_call: TRBV9; clone_size: once; d_call: -; j_call: TRBJ2-2; cdr3_nt: TGTGCCAGCAGCGTAGGGCAATTCACCGGGGAGCTGTTTTTT; cdr3_aa: CASSVGQFTGELFF
v_call: TRBV7-2; clone_size: -; d_call: TRBD2; j_call: TRBJ2-5; cdr3_nt: TGTGCCAGCAGCTCGGGACTACGGGAGACCCAGTACTTC; cdr3_aa: CASSSGLRETQYF
v_call: TRBV4-1; clone_size: -; d_call: -; j_call: TRBJ2-2; cdr3_nt: TGCGCCAGCAGCGACGAGGGGGGAGTCCCCGGGGAGCTGTTTTTT; cdr3_aa: CASSDEGGVPGELFF
v_call: TRBV3-1; clone_size: -; d_call: -; j_call: TRBJ2-7; cdr3_nt: TGTGCCAGCAGCCAGAGGGGGATCTACGAGCAGTACTTC; cdr3_aa: CASSQRGIYEQYF
v_call: TRBV11-3; clone_size: once; d_call: -; j_call: TRBJ2-3; cdr3_nt: TGTGCCAGCAGCTTATCGGCGGCTAGCACAGATACGCAGTATTTT; cdr3_aa: CASSLSAASTDTQYF
v_call: TRBV20-1; clone_size: -; d_call: TRBD2; j_call: TRBJ2-3; cdr3_nt: TGCAGTGCTAGAGCGGCTAGCGGGGGCACAGATACGCAGTATTTT; cdr3_aa: CSARAASGGTDTQYF
v_call: TRBV2; clone_size: -; d_call: -; j_call: TRBJ2-2; cdr3_nt: TGTGCCAGCAGTGAGGGGAGGATTAACACCGGGGAGCTGTTTTTT; cdr3_aa: CASSEGRINTGELFF
v_call: TRBV12-3/TRBV12-4; clone_size: -; d_call: -; j_call: TRBJ1-1; cdr3_nt: TGTGCCAGCAGGCCCGGAGGGGGGTCGGCTGAAGCTTTCTTT; cdr3_aa: CASRPGGGSAEAFF
v_call: TRBV30; clone_size: -; d_call: -; j_call: TRBJ2-3; cdr3_nt: TGTGCCTGGAGCCCTACCGGGGGAACGCAGTATTTT; cdr3_aa: CAWSPTGGTQYF
v_call: TRBV12-3/TRBV12-4; clone_size: once; d_call: -; j_call: TRBJ1-1; cdr3_nt: TGTGCCAGCAGTCCCACATGGTCGGGCACTGAAGCTTTCTTT; cdr3_aa: CASSPTWSGTEAFF
v_call: TRBV3-1; clone_size: -; d_call: TRBD2; j_call: TRBJ2-5; cdr3_nt: TGTGCCAGCAGCCAAGCTAGCGGGGGGGCCTTGGAGACCCAGTACTTC; cdr3_aa: CASSQASGGALETQYF
v_call: TRBV29-1; clone_size: -; d_call: -; j_call: TRBJ1-4; cdr3_nt: TGCAGCGTTGGTTACGGAAATAATGAAAAACTGTTTTTT; cdr3_aa: CSVGYGNNEKLFF
v_call: TRBV12-3/TRBV12-4; clone_size: once; d_call: -; j_call: TRBJ2-3; cdr3_nt: TGTGCCAGCAGTCCCCGAGAGAGGGGGAACACAGATACGCAGTATTTT; cdr3_aa: CASSPRERGNTDTQYF
v_call: TRBV5-1; clone_size: -; d_call: -; j_call: TRBJ2-3; cdr3_nt: TGCGCCAGCAGCTTGGATGTCGGCGCAGATACGCAGTATTTT; cdr3_aa: CASSLDVGADTQYF
v_call: TRBV20-1; clone_size: -; d_call: TRBD1; j_call: TRBJ1-1; cdr3_nt: TGCAGTGCTAGGGATCGACAGGGATCTTGGACTGAAGCTTTCTTT; cdr3_aa: CSARDRQGSWTEAFF
v_call: TRBV6-5; clone_size: once; d_call: TRBD2; j_call: TRBJ2-7; cdr3_nt: TGTGCCAGCAGTTTGCTAGCGGCCATGTCCTACGAGCAGTACTTC; cdr3_aa: CASSLLAAMSYEQYF
v_call: TRBV20-1; clone_size: -; d_call: -; j_call: TRBJ1-1; cdr3_nt: TGCAGTGCCAGATCAGGAATCACTGAAGCTTTCTTT; cdr3_aa: CSARSGITEAFF
v_call: TRBV27; clone_size: -; d_call: -; j_call: TRBJ1-1; cdr3_nt: TGTGCCAGCAGCCCCGGGGGAGGGAGGGTCCTGAACACTGAAGCTTTCTTT; cdr3_aa: CASSPGGGRVLNTEAFF
v_call: TRBV29-1; clone_size: -; d_call: TRBD1; j_call: TRBJ1-2; cdr3_nt: TGCAGCGTTGTGGGGGACAGGGGCTACACCTTC; cdr3_aa: CSVVGDRGYTF
v_call: TRBV27; clone_size: -; d_call: -; j_call: TRBJ2-7; cdr3_nt: TGTGCCAGCAGTTTAACCATTCGAGGCGAGCAGTACTTC; cdr3_aa: CASSLTIRGEQYF
v_call: TRBV30; clone_size: -; d_call: -; j_call: TRBJ2-7; cdr3_nt: TGTGCCTGGAGTAGAACGATCTACGAGCAGTACTTC; cdr3_aa: CAWSRTIYEQYF
v_call: TRBV11-2; clone_size: -; d_call: -; j_call: TRBJ2-7; cdr3_nt: TGTGCCAGCAGCTTAGGTATAGGCACCTACGAGCAGTACTTC; cdr3_aa: CASSLGIGTYEQYF
v_call: TRBV7-9; clone_size: -; d_call: TRBD2; j_call: TRBJ2-3; cdr3_nt: TGTGCCAGCAGCTTATCTCTAGCGGGGTCCCACAATACGCAGTATTTT; cdr3_aa: CASSLSLAGSHNTQYF
v_call: TRBV6-2/TRBV6-3; clone_size: -; d_call: -; j_call: TRBJ2-2; cdr3_nt: TGTGCCAGCAGAATTACGCAGGGAGGCACCGGGGAGCTGTTTTTT; cdr3_aa: CASRITQGGTGELFF
v_call: TRBV28; clone_size: -; d_call: -; j_call: TRBJ1-2; cdr3_nt: TGTGCCAGCAGTTTACCAGGGGAGGGTGGCTACACCTTC; cdr3_aa: CASSLPGEGGYTF
v_call: TRBV6-6; clone_size: once; d_call: -; j_call: TRBJ2-1; cdr3_nt: TGTGCCAGCAGCGTGGGGGGACGCTCCTACAATGAGCAGTTCTTC; cdr3_aa: CASSVGGRSYNEQFF
v_call: TRBV20-1; clone_size: few; d_call: TRBD1; j_call: TRBJ1-1; cdr3_nt: TGCAGTGCTCGCTTACCGGGACAGCCAAACACTGAAGCTTTCTTT; cdr3_aa: CSARLPGQPNTEAFF
v_call: TRBV23-1; clone_size: -; d_call: -; j_call: TRBJ1-5; cdr3_nt: TGCGCCAGCAGTCAATCGTACAGGAATAGCAATCAGCCCCAGCATTTT; cdr3_aa: CASSQSYRNSNQPQHF
v_call: TRBV20-1; clone_size: -; d_call: -; j_call: TRBJ2-7; cdr3_nt: TGCAGTGCTAGGGTAGGGGGGGGATCCTACGAGCAGTACTTC; cdr3_aa: CSARVGGGSYEQYF
v_call: TRBV20-1; clone_size: -; d_call: -; j_call: TRBJ1-2; cdr3_nt: TGCAGTGCTAGAGGGCAGAGCTATGGCTACACCTTC; cdr3_aa: CSARGQSYGYTF
v_call: TRBV20-1; clone_size: -; d_call: -; j_call: TRBJ1-2; cdr3_nt: TGCAGTGCTAGAGATGTGGGAGTGGGAGGCTACACCTTC; cdr3_aa: CSARDVGVGGYTF
v_call: TRBV29-1; clone_size: -; d_call: -; j_call: TRBJ2-3; cdr3_nt: TGCAGCGCCGAGCAGGGGATTCGCACAGATACGCAGTATTTT; cdr3_aa: CSAEQGIRTDTQYF
v_call: TRBV9; clone_size: -; d_call: -; j_call: TRBJ2-7; cdr3_nt: TGTGCCAGCAGCGCTTCGACCGGGGTTCGAGGGGAGCAGTACTTC; cdr3_aa: CASSASTGVRGEQYF
v_call: TRBV20-1; clone_size: -; d_call: -; j_call: TRBJ2-1; cdr3_nt: TGCAGTGCCCCTCGTGGCGGACTATACTACAATGAGCAGTTCTTC; cdr3_aa: CSAPRGGLYYNEQFF
v_call: TRBV7-6; clone_size: -; d_call: -; j_call: TRBJ2-7; cdr3_nt: TGTGCCAGCAGCCGATGGACGGGACCTTCCTACGAGCAGTACTTC; cdr3_aa: CASSRWTGPSYEQYF
v_call: TRBV3-1; clone_size: few; d_call: -; j_call: TRBJ1-6; cdr3_nt: TGTGCCAGCAGCCAAGTCCAGGGTAATTCACCCCTCCACTTT; cdr3_aa: CASSQVQGNSPLHF
v_call: TRBV6-5; clone_size: once; d_call: TRBD2; j_call: TRBJ2-3; cdr3_nt: TGTGCCAGCAGTTACTCGACGGCTAGCGGGGGATACACAGATACGCAGTATTTT; cdr3_aa: CASSYSTASGGYTDTQYF
v_call: TRBV24-1; clone_size: -; d_call: -; j_call: TRBJ2-1; cdr3_nt: TGTGCCACCAGTGATTGGGCCACCACAGGCCATGAGCAGTTCTTC; cdr3_aa: CATSDWATTGHEQFF
v_call: TRBV12-3/TRBV12-4; clone_size: -; d_call: -; j_call: TRBJ1-1; cdr3_nt: TGTGCCAGCAGGGTACGGGAGGCAGAAGCTTTCTTT; cdr3_aa: CASRVREAEAFF
v_call: TRBV7-3; clone_size: -; d_call: -; j_call: TRBJ1-1; cdr3_nt: TGTGCCAGCAGCTTAACCCCCCGGACAGCGAACACTGAAGCTTTCTTT; cdr3_aa: CASSLTPRTANTEAFF
v_call: TRBV7-2; clone_size: -; d_call: TRBD1; j_call: TRBJ2-7; cdr3_nt: TGTGCCAGCAGCTCCCCGGACAGGGGAGGCTACGAGCAGTACTTC; cdr3_aa: CASSSPDRGGYEQYF
v_call: TRBV20-1; clone_size: -; d_call: -; j_call: TRBJ1-6; cdr3_nt: TGCAGTGCTTCTACCCTGGACAGAGACAATTCACCCCTCCACTTT; cdr3_aa: CSASTLDRDNSPLHF
v_call: TRBV5-6; clone_size: -; d_call: -; j_call: TRBJ2-7; cdr3_nt: TGTGCCAGCAGGTTTAGACGGGACTTGAGCTCCTACGAGCAGTACTTC; cdr3_aa: CASRFRRDLSSYEQYF
v_call: TRBV20-1; clone_size: -; d_call: -; j_call: TRBJ1-5; cdr3_nt: TGCAGTGCTAGAGATACGGGGGGCGGCAATCAGCCCCAGCATTTT; cdr3_aa: CSARDTGGGNQPQHF
v_call: TRBV2; clone_size: -; d_call: TRBD2; j_call: TRBJ2-3; cdr3_nt: TGTGCCAGCAGTCGAGGACTAGCAGATACGCAGTATTTT; cdr3_aa: CASSRGLADTQYF
v_call: TRBV5-4; clone_size: -; d_call: TRBD2; j_call: TRBJ2-1; cdr3_nt: TGTGCCAGCAGTGCCCGGACTAGCGGGGGAAATGAGCAGTTCTTC; cdr3_aa: CASSARTSGGNEQFF
v_call: TRBV28; clone_size: -; d_call: -; j_call: TRBJ1-1; cdr3_nt: TGTGCCAGCACAACTGAGGGGTTTGAAGCTTTCTTT; cdr3_aa: CASTTEGFEAFF
v_call: TRBV20-1; clone_size: -; d_call: -; j_call: TRBJ2-7; cdr3_nt: TGCAGTGCTAGCGGCCCCCAGGGGAGATCCTACGAGCAGTACTTC; cdr3_aa: CSASGPQGRSYEQYF
v_call: TRBV5-6; clone_size: -; d_call: -; j_call: TRBJ2-7; cdr3_nt: TGTGCCAGCAGCTTGGTTGGGAATAGAAACGAGCAGTACTTC; cdr3_aa: CASSLVGNRNEQYF
v_call: TRBV19; clone_size: -; d_call: TRBD1; j_call: TRBJ1-5; cdr3_nt: TGTGCCAGTAGTTTCGGACAGGTCAATCAGCCCCAGCATTTT; cdr3_aa: CASSFGQVNQPQHF
v_call: TRBV6-6; clone_size: -; d_call: TRBD1; j_call: TRBJ1-1; cdr3_nt: TGTGCCAGCAGTTCCACCGACAGGGAGACTGAAGCTTTCTTT; cdr3_aa: CASSSTDRETEAFF